Below are 28 T cell receptor beta chains sequenced from a single sample in a study of CD8 T cells in ankylosing spondylitis. TCRdb used MiXCR to reprocess the 5' RACE reads, holding one entry per CDR3 protein. Of just under 350,000 distinct CDR3 sequences listed, about 14% are singletons. Specimen: blood, either unsorted or a sorted T cell fraction (not recorded which). These receptors were obtained from a male donor with ankylosing spondylitis or in good health (not recorded which).

The chain has TRBV2 and TRBJ2-7, with 8 positions matching TRBD1. Germline V CDR1 and CDR2: SNHLY, FYNNEI. The CDR3 contains 13 residues. Trimming at V came to 7 bases and at J to 3 bases, leaving 5 bases not matched to a gene. The CDR3 spells CASKRDRSYEQYF. In DNA, the CDR3 is TGTGCCAGCAAGAGGGACAGGAGCTACGAGCAGTACTTC.

The CDR3 sequence is CALPYYEQYF. In nucleotides, the CDR3 is TGCGCCTTGCCATACTACGAGCAGTACTTC. The V and J genes are TRBV5-1 and TRBJ2-7; D gene ambiguous. V lost 10 bases and J lost 3, with 8 bases in between. This CDR3 contains 10 residues. Per germline, CDR1 SGHRS and CDR2 YFSETQ.

This clonotype has only a few counts. The chain employs TRBV5-6 and TRBJ1-1; D remains ambiguous. V was shortened by 2 bases and J by 7 bases, with 12 bases between the two germline ends. Germline CDR1 and CDR2: SGHDT and YYEEEE. The CDR3 consists of 13 residues. DNA of the CDR3: TGTGCCAGCAGCTTTACCCCTAGAGATGAAGCTTTCTTT. This translates into CASSFTPRDEAFF.

The genes are TRBV7-2 and TRBJ2-1, with TRBD2 as a possible D gene (6 bases). V was trimmed by 0 bases and J by 3 bases, leaving 6 bases between them. The CDR3 spans 14 residues. The germline gives CDR1 SGHTA, CDR2 FQGNSA. Written as DNA, the CDR3 is TGTGCCAGCAGCTTAGCTAGCGGCTACAATGAGCAGTTCTTC. This encodes CASSLASGYNEQFF.

The chain links TRBV6-1 to TRBJ1-5; D call uncertain. The CDR3 covers 11 residues. Trimming took off 6 bases at V and 5 bases at J, with 5 bases between the two ends. CDR1 MNHNS and CDR2 SASEGT come from the germline V gene. The CDR3 here is CASRGYQPQHF. CDR3 sequence (DNA): TGTGCCAGCAGGGGGTATCAGCCCCAGCATTTT.

The chain combines TRBV27 with TRBJ2-7; no reliable D call. Germline V gene data show CDR1 as MNHEY and CDR2 as SMNVEV (reference sequence). Trimming shortened V by 6 bases and J by 1 base, and 13 bases separated the two germline ends. This CDR3 contains 14 residues. The CDR3 nucleotides are TGTGCCAGCAGGTTGGGTCGCAGTTCCTACGAGCAGTACTTC. Protein: CASRLGRSSYEQYF.

This clonotype occurred a few times. The genes are TRBV11-2 and TRBJ2-1, with a possible D match to TRBD2 (5 bases). CDR1 is SGHAT and CDR2 is FQNNGV in the germline V gene. This CDR3 spans 16 amino acids. The V end lost 0 bases, the J end lost 0 bases, and 9 bases lay between the germline ends. CDR3 residues: CASSLESGYSYNEQFF. For the CDR3, the DNA is TGTGCCAGCAGCTTAGAGTCGGGATACTCCTACAATGAGCAGTTCTTC.

This clonotype came up a few times. The chain joins TRBV5-6 to TRBJ1-2, with D unresolved. Germline-derived CDR1 and CDR2 are SGHDT and YYEEEE. V was pared by 4 bases and J by 1 base, with 11 bases between. The CDR3 length is 14 residues. The CDR3, as DNA: TGTGCCAGCAGCAGCATCGGGAATAACTATGGCTACACCTTC. It is translated as CASSSIGNNYGYTF.

In this sample, this clonotype turned up a few times. V usage is TRBV5-1 and J usage is TRBJ2-6; D is perhaps TRBD2 (5 bases). The CDR3 sequence is 15 residues long. V lost 0 bases, J lost 3 bases, and 7 bases lay in between. Germline V gene data show CDR1 as SGHRS and CDR2 as YFSETQ. CDR3 in amino acids: CASSLGTGGANVLTF. In nucleotides, the CDR3 is TGCGCCAGCAGCTTGGGGACTGGTGGGGCCAACGTCCTGACTTTC.

This clonotype was seen only a few times. This chain links TRBV6-1 with TRBJ2-7, with D maybe TRBD2 (6 bases). The V gene lost 4 bases and the J gene lost 1 base, with 11 bases spanning the gap. Germline CDR1 MNHNS, CDR2 SASEGT. The CDR3 is made up of 14 amino acids. CDR3 bases: TGTGCCAGCAGTGCCCCCGGGAGATCCTACGAGCAGTACTTC. Translating it yields CASSAPGRSYEQYF.

The V call is TRBV18, the J call TRBJ1-1, with D uncertain. The germline gives CDR1 KGHSH, CDR2 LQKENI. This CDR3 contains 15 residues. V was clipped by 3 bases and J by 0 bases, with 11 bases between them. CDR3 residues: CASSPLGQMNTEAFF. CDR3 sequence (DNA): TGTGCCAGCTCACCTCTCGGGCAGATGAACACTGAAGCTTTCTTT.

The chain has TRBV20-1 and TRBJ2-6; D may be TRBD2 (5 bases). The V end was cut by 0 bases, the J end by 2 bases, with 17 bases between. The CDR3 is 18 amino acids. In germline, CDR1 is DFQATT, CDR2 SNEGSKA (reference sequence). The CDR3 loop is CSARDRGGSYAGANVLTF. The CDR3 DNA sequence: TGCAGTGCTAGAGATCGAGGAGGCTCCTACGCTGGGGCCAACGTCCTGACTTTC.

This clonotype was observed a few times. The chain joins TRBV15 to TRBJ2-7, with D perhaps TRBD2 (5 bases). V lost 5 bases, J lost 4 bases, and 18 bases lay in between. Looked up from germline, CDR1 is LNHNV and CDR2 is YYDKDF (reference sequence). The CDR3 has 15 residues. CDR3 sequence (DNA): TGTGCCACCAGCTTAGGTAGGACGGACTCGTACGAGCAGTACTTC. Residues: CATSLGRTDSYEQYF. The variable domain in full, completed from reference TRBV15 and TRBJ2-7, reads DAMVIQNPRYQVTQFGKPVTLSCSQTLNHNVMYWYQQKSSQAPKLLFHYYDKDFNNEADTPDNFQSRRPNTSFCFLDIRSPGLGDTAMYLCATSLGRTDSYEQYFGPGTRLTVT.

Of note for this clonotype: A much more abundant neighbour one base away suggests this may be a read error. The chain recombines TRBV12-3 or TRBV12-4 with TRBJ2-2; maybe TRBD2 (5 bases). The CDR3 runs to 12 residues. CDR3 protein: CASRQNTGELSF. The CDR3 DNA follows: TGTGCCAGCAGACAAAACACCGGGGAGCTGTCTTTT.

At least ten counts were recorded for this clonotype. J is TRBJ2-2 and V is TRBV11-2; D may be TRBD1 or TRBD2 (5 bases each). The V end was cut by 5 bases, the J end by 4 bases, with 11 bases between. The germline V gene encodes CDR1 SGHAT and CDR2 FQNNGV. CDR3 length equals 14 residues. The CDR3 loop is CASSPLGVTGELFF. The CDR3 DNA reads as TGTGCCAGCAGCCCACTAGGGGTCACCGGGGAGCTGTTTTTT. The full variable domain, its missing parts supplied by reference TRBV11-2 and TRBJ2-2, is EAGVAQSPRYKIIEKRQSVAFWCNPISGHATLYWYQQILGQGPKLLIQFQNNGVVDDSQLPKDRFSAERLKGVDSTLKIQPAKLEDSAVYLCASSPLGVTGELFFGEGSRLTVL.

This clonotype has a single count. The chain is built from TRBV5-1 and TRBJ2-3; weak D call: TRBD1 (6 bases). The germline V gene has CDR1 SGHRS and CDR2 YFSETQ. This CDR3 has 15 amino acids. V lost 0 bases to trimming and J lost 3 bases, with 11 bases between them. The CDR3 nucleotides are TGCGCCAGCAGCTTGGCCACTCAGGGGACAGATACGCAGTATTTT. It yields the protein CASSLATQGTDTQYF.

This clonotype has only a few counts. J is TRBJ2-1 and V is TRBV5-1, with 12 bases fitting TRBD2. Germline V CDR1 and CDR2: SGHRS, YFSETQ. The V segment lost 1 base and the J segment 8 bases; nucleotides outside the gene matches: 4. The CDR3 is 15 residues long. Here the CDR3 DNA reads TGCGCCAGCAGCTTGACTAGCGGGGGGATCGATGAGCAGTTCTTC. Its translation: CASSLTSGGIDEQFF.

The chain has TRBV5-1 and TRBJ2-7; the match to TRBD2 covers 7 bases. V gave up 5 bases and J gave up 4 bases; unmatched junction bases: 9. This CDR3 is built from 14 residues. Germline loops: CDR1 SGHRS, CDR2 YFSETQ. The CDR3 region is CASSPASGYYEQYF. The CDR3 DNA reads TGCGCCAGCAGTCCCGCTAGCGGATATTACGAGCAGTACTTC.

This clonotype showed up just a few times. The chain carries TRBV6-1 and TRBJ1-2, with TRBD1 as a possible D gene (6 bases). The germline V and J ends were trimmed by 7 bases and 8 bases, with 17 bases remaining between them. Germline CDR1 reads MNHNS; CDR2 reads SASEGT. CDR3 size: 13 residues. The CDR3 loop is CASTRGGQSGYTF. CDR3 bases: TGTGCCAGCACTAGAGGGGGGCAGTCCGGCTACACCTTC.

This clonotype was found a few times. V and J are TRBV11-2 and TRBJ2-2, with 8 nucleotides matching TRBD2. The CDR3 covers 17 residues. V trimming: 1 base; J trimming: 6 bases; junction bases outside the gene matches: 10. From germline, CDR1 is SGHAT and CDR2 FQNNGV. This chain's CDR3 is CASSLGPRAGAAGELFF. For the CDR3, the DNA is TGTGCCAGCAGCTTAGGCCCTAGAGCGGGAGCCGCCGGGGAGCTGTTTTTT.

The V call is TRBV19, the J call TRBJ2-6, with D possibly being TRBD2 (5 bases). The CDR3 totals 17 residues. Germline values: CDR1 LNHDA, CDR2 SQIVND (reference sequence). V was cut by 7 bases and J by 0 bases, with 16 bases left in between. The CDR3 nucleotides read TGTGCCAGTACTCCCCGAATTGCGGGCTCTGGGGCCAACGTCCTGACTTTC. It yields the protein CASTPRIAGSGANVLTF.

The gene calls are TRBV5-1 and TRBJ2-7, with 9 positions matching TRBD1. The V segment lost 0 bases and the J segment 5 bases; nucleotides outside the gene matches: 6. In germline, CDR1 is SGHRS, CDR2 YFSETQ. The CDR3 length is 15 residues. The CDR3 DNA sequence: TGCGCCAGCAGCTTGGGCGGACAGGGGATCCACGAGCAGTACTTC. Protein sequence: CASSLGGQGIHEQYF. Full variable domain (missing parts from reference TRBV5-1 and TRBJ2-7): KAGVTQTPRYLIKTRGQQVTLSCSPISGHRSVSWYQQTPGQGLQFLFEYFSETQRNKGNFPGRFSGRQFSNSRSEMNVSTLELGDSALYLCASSLGGQGIHEQYFGPGTRLTVT.

This clonotype has more than one count but fewer than ten. The CDR3, as DNA: TGTGCCAGCAGCAGGACTAGCGGGCGGGATGAGCAGTTCTTC. It is translated as CASSRTSGRDEQFF. The chain couples TRBV12-3 or TRBV12-4 to TRBJ2-1; 11 nucleotides line up with TRBD2. V gave up 6 bases and J gave up 8 bases; unmatched junction bases: 6. The CDR3 runs to 14 residues.

This clonotype was observed a few times. The chain employs TRBV5-1 and TRBJ2-1, with D perhaps matching TRBD1 (5 bases). The germline V gene encodes CDR1 SGHRS and CDR2 YFSETQ. The CDR3 is made up of 12 amino acids. Trimming shortened V by 2 bases and J by 6 bases, and 6 bases separated the two germline ends. The CDR3 reads CASSFQGNEQFF. The CDR3 DNA is TGCGCCAGCAGCTTCCAGGGCAATGAGCAGTTCTTC.

This clonotype was counted between two and nine times. V is TRBV12-3 or TRBV12-4 and J is TRBJ2-2; D is perhaps TRBD1 or TRBD2 (5 bases each). V lost 7 bases and J lost 8, with 14 bases in between. There are 13 residues in the CDR3. The CDR3 sequence is CASNFRESGELFF. For the CDR3, the DNA is TGTGCCAGCAATTTCAGGGAGTCGGGGGAGCTGTTTTTT.

This clonotype occurred a few times. The chain links TRBV6-5 to TRBJ1-1, with D hard to call. Per the germline V gene, CDR1 is MNHEY and CDR2 is SVGAGI. The CDR3 spans 11 residues. V lost 5 bases, J lost 6 bases, and 7 bases lay in between. Here the CDR3 DNA reads TGTGCCAGCAGTCGCCAGCCTGAAGCTTTCTTT. It is translated as CASSRQPEAFF.

This clonotype was counted a few times. The V call is TRBV6-1, the J call TRBJ2-2; either TRBD1 or TRBD2 may fit D (5 bases each). The CDR3 spans 13 residues. Germline CDR1 MNHNS, CDR2 SASEGT. The V gene lost 7 bases and the J gene lost 1 base, with 7 bases spanning the gap. DNA of the CDR3: TGTGCCAGCAAGGGACGGAACACCGGGGAGCTGTTTTTT. It encodes CASKGRNTGELFF.

J is TRBJ2-3 and V is TRBV5-1; no reliable D call. The CDR3 has 12 amino acids. The V end lost 7 bases, the J end lost 4 bases, and 10 bases lay between the germline ends. CDR1 is SGHRS and CDR2 is YFSETQ in the germline V gene. As DNA, the CDR3 is TGCGCCAGCGGTAGGGCTGCAGATACGCAGTATTTT. Protein product: CASGRAADTQYF.